This T cell receptor (beta chain) was recovered during a study of blood T cells in healthy people across ages (dated by TCRdb to between 2015 and 2017). Study-level background: In model experiments, roughly one uniquely barcoded TCR beta cDNA molecule per two T cells was captured by template switching. To track age-related changes in TCR beta repertoire diversity, the study relied on deep sequencing normalized with unique cDNA molecular identifiers. The donors were divided into four age groups: young (average around 16 years), middle-aged (under 40), aged (approximately 64) and long-lived (nearly 85). To avoid experimental bias, donors of different ages were randomly spread across the sequencing lanes. Using the same blood draw, the study looked at two additional independent replicas of 1 million unique cDNA reads for two donors, one aged 18 to 30 and the other aged 80 or older. General findings and caveats noted by the study authors: The CMV infection status of donors was not known, potentially confounding age-related changes in expanded clonotypes. Observed TCR beta diversity per million T cells fell roughly linearly with age, and a significant reduction was already apparent by age around 40. Estimates of total diversity from one million sequenced T cells were regarded as lower bounds and underestimates. Compared with the aged group, the long-lived group had more naive CD4+ T cells, fewer expanded clones and increased TCR diversity, suggesting age selection. Because profiling used bulk unsorted PBMCs, naive and antigen-experienced compartments could not be compared conclusively. A strong correlation was found between observed TCR beta diversity and the percentage of naive T cells measured by flow cytometry.

Cut back by 5 bases and 4 bases, the V and J ends lie 11 bases apart. The CDR3 covers 14 residues, taking in both the cysteine and the phenylalanine. Left in the record is the CDR3 DNA by itself, 42 bases read in frame from the first base. The library was made by 5' RACE. The run used an Illumina HiSeq 2500. The second PCR ran for roughly 7 to 12 cycles and used a J-beta primer mix along with a sample-barcoded 5' primer. A unique molecular identifier was introduced onto each TCR beta cDNA molecule by a template-switch 5' adaptor carrying 12 random nucleotides. At least 2.5 million CDR3-containing paired-end reads were obtained from each sample. First-strand cDNA synthesis was performed from all RNA using the Mint cDNA synthesis kit, with priming by a TRBC-specific oligonucleotide. Following uracil-DNA glycosylase treatment, a first 18-cycle PCR with universal primers M1SS and BC2_uni_R was performed on all cDNA. Concerning the study's data processing: Each sample was normalized by randomly selecting 1 million high-quality reads, each carrying a distinct molecular identifier. Reads sharing molecular identifiers were discarded rather than binned into consensus sequences. MiTCR, set to a Q25 quality threshold and the strictest error-elimination algorithm, was used for CDR3 identification, clonotype clustering and error correction. A nonparametric unseen species model with Euler transformation was used to estimate lower-bound total TCR beta diversity. TCRdb reran the public reads through fastp at Q25 and MiXCR, keeping productive beta chains. Here each entry gathers all rows of one CDR3 protein and keeps the most common genes and DNA. For this entry, the V and J calls and clone size follow TCRdb and not the study's own pipeline. Counted in this sample were fewer than 800,000 distinct CDR3 sequences; roughly 20% of them appeared once. Of the sample, around 3.4% is held by the ten largest clones.

Details on this clonotype: The antigen this receptor binds is unknown. A much larger clone lies a single base off, so this may be a read error.

Systemically healthy Caucasian individuals from Russia, some 36 in total and aged roughly 6 to 100 years, were included as donors. Around 10 milliliters of peripheral blood were collected from each donor into EDTA-treated Vacutainer tubes. Ficoll-Paque density-gradient centrifugation was used to isolate PBMCs, with at least 6.5 million per sample. Total RNA, at least 5.5 micrograms per sample, was extracted from PBMCs with Trizol reagent. Naive CD45RAhigh/CD27high T cell percentages were measured by flow cytometry on a PBMC aliquot from every donor. Recombination joined TRBV12-3 or TRBV12-4 with TRBJ1-4, with the D gene not confidently named. The sequenced sample consisted of blood. The TCR sequence derives from a man aged 65 to 85 in good health. The CDR3 protein sequence reads: CASSAAKGNEKLFF. The nucleotide sequence is TGTGCCAGCAGTGCCGCAAAGGGTAATGAAAAACTGTTTTTT.